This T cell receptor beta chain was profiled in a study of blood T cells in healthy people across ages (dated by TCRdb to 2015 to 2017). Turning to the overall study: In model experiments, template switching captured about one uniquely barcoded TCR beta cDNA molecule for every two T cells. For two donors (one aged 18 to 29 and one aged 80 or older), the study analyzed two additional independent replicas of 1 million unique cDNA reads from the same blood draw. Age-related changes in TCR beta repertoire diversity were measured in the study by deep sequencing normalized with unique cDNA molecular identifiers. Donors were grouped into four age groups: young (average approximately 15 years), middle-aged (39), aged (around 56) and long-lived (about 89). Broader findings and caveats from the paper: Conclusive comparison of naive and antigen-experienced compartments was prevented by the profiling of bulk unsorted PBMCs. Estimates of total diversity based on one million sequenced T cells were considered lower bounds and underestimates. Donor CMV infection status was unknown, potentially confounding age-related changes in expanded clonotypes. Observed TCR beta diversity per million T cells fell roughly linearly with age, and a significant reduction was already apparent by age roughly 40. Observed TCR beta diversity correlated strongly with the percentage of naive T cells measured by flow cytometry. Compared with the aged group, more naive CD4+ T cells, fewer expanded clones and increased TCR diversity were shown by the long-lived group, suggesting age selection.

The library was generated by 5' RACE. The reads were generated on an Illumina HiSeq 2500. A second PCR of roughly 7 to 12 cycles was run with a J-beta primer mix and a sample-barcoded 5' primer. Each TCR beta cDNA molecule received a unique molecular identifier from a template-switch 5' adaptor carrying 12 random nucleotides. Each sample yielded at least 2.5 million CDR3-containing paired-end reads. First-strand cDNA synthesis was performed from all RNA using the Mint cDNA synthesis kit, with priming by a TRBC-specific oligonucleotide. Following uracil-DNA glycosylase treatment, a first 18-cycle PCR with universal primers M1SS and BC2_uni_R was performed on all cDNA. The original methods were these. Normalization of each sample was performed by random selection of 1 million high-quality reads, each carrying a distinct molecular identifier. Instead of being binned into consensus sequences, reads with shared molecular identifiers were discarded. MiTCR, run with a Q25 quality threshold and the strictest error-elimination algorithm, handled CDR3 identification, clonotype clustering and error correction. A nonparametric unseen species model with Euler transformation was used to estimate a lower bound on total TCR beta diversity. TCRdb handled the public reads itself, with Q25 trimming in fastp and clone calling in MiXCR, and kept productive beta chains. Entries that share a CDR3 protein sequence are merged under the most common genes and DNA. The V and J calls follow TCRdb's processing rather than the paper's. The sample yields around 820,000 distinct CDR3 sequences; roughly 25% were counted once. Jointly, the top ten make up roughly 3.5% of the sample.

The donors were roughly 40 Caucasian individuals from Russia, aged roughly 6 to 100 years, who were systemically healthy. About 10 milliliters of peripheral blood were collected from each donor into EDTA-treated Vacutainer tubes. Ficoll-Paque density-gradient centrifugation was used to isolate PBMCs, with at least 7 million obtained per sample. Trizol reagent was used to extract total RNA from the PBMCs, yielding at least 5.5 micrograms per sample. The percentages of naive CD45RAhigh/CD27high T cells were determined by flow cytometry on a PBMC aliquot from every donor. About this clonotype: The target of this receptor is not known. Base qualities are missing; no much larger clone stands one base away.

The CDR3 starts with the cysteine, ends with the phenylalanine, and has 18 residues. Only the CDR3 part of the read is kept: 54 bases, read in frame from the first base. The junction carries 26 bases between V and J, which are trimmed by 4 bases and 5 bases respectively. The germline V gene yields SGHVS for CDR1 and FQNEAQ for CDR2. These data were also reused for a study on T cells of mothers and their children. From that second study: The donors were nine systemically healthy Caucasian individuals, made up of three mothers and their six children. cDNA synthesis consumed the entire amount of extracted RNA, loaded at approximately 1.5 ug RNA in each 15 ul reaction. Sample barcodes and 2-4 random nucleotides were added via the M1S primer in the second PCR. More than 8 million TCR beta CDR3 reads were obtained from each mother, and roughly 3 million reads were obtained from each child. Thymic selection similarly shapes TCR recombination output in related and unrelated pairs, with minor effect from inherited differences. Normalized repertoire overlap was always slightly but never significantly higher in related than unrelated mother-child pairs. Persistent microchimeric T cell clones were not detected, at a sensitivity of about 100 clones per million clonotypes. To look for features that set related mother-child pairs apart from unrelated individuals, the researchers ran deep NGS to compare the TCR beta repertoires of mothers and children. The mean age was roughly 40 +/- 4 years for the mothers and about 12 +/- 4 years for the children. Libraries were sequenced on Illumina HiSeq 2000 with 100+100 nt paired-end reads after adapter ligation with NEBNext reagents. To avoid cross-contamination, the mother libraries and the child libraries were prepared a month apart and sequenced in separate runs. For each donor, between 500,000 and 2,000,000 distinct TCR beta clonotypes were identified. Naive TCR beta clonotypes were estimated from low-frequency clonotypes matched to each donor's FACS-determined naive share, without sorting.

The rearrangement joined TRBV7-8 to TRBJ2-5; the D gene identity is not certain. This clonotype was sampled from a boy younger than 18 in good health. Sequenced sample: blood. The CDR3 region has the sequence CASSSEKTSATPGETQYF. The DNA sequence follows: TGTGCCAGCAGCTCCGAGAAGACGTCAGCTACCCCCGGGGAGACCCAGTACTTC.